What follows are 2 T cell receptor beta chains derived from one specimen sequenced in a study of graft-versus-host responses after intestinal transplantation (dated by TCRdb to about 2021). Dithiothreitol, EDTA incubations and collagenase D digestion were used to isolate intraepithelial and lamina propria lymphocytes from graft specimens. Libraries were made using the immunoSEQ multiplex PCR assay. TCRdb holds this immuneACCESS table with in-frame rearrangements only. Some clones are missing; in checked studies, unresolved V genes explain under half, and the rest has no known cause. This sample is represented by 25,000 to 30,000 clones; about 80% of them were singletons. The ten most abundant clones make up approximately 3% of the sample. Sequenced here: ileum tissue, sampled 98 days after intestinal transplantation. The receptors shown here come from a human patient who received an intestinal transplant, so some T cells may come from the graft donor.

This clone was seen only once. The genes are TRBV4-2 and TRBJ1-2; no reliable D call. The CDR3 runs 16 residues. V was pared by 0 bases and J by 8 bases, with 19 bases between. CDR1 and CDR2 from the germline V gene are LGHNA and YNFKEQ. The CDR3 loop reads CASSQEGGPSIGGYTF. The CDR3 nucleotides are TGTGCCAGCAGCCAAGAGGGTGGACCGTCCATTGGCGGCTACACCTTC.

The V call is TRBV29-1, the J call TRBJ2-7; D remains ambiguous. The CDR3 spans 13 residues. Germline values: CDR1 SQVTM, CDR2 ANQGSEA. V gave up 3 bases and J gave up 0 bases, with 9 bases separating them. The CDR3 coding sequence is TGCAGCGTTGAGATGGCGAGCTCCTACGAGCAGTACTTC. Its protein is CSVEMASSYEQYF.